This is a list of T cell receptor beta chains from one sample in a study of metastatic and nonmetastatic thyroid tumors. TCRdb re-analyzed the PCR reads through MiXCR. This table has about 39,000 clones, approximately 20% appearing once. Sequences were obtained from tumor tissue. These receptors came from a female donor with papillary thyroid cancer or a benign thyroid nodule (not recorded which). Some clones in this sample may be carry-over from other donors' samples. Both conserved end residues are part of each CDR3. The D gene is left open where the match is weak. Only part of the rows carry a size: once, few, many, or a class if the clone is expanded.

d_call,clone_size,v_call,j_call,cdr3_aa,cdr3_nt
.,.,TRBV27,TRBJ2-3,CASSQDRRTTGSEYF,TGTGCCAGCAGCCAAGATAGGCGTACAACCGGGTCGGAGTATTTT
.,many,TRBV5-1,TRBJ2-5,CASSLEETQYF,TGCGCCAGCAGCTTGGAAGAGACCCAGTACTTC
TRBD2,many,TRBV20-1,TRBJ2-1,CSAYLVIAGLGNEQFF,TGCAGTGCCTACCTAGTCATAGCGGGACTCGGCAATGAGCAGTTCTTC
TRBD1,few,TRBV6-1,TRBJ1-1,CASSRDRVPNTESFF,TGTGCCAGCAGCCGGGACAGGGTGCCGAACACTGAATCTTTCTTT
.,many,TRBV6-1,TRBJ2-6,CASSHQAAGANVLTF,TGTGCCAGCAGTCATCAGGCTGCTGGGGCCAACGTCCTGACTTTC
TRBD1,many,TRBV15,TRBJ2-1,CATSRTGAIDEQFF,TGTGCCACCAGCAGGACAGGGGCTATAGATGAGCAGTTCTTC
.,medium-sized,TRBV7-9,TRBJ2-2,CASSFWGELFF,TGTGCCAGCAGCTTTTGGGGGGAGCTGTTTTTT
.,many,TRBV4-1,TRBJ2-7,CASSQDLRLAYSYEQYF,TGCGCCAGCAGCCAAGACTTGCGGCTAGCGTACTCCTACGAGCAGTACTTC
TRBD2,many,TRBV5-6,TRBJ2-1,CATSAGGSSYNEQFF,TGTGCCACCTCTGCGGGAGGTAGCTCCTACAATGAGCAGTTCTTC
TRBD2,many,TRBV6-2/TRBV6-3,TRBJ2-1,CASSYFGGDRHNEQFF,TGTGCCAGCAGTTACTTTGGGGGGGATCGTCACAATGAGCAGTTCTTC
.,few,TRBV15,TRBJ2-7,CATSPRDSGRRDQYF,TGTGCCACCAGCCCCCGTGATAGCGGTAGGCGCGATCAGTACTTC
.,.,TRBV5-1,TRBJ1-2,CASSLGTLGFGYGYTF,TGCGCCAGCAGCTTGGGAACCCTGGGCTTCGGCTATGGCTACACCTTC
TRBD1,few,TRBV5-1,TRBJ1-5,CASSLAGTENQPQHF,TGTGCCAGCAGCTTGGCAGGGACAGAGAATCAGCCCCAGCATTTT
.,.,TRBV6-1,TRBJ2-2,CASSHNTGELFF,TGTGCCAGCAGCCATAACACCGGGGAGCTGTTTTTT
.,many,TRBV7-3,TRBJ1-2,CASSLSPGDGYTF,TGTGCCAGCAGCTTATCTCCGGGAGATGGCTACACCTTC
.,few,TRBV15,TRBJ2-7,CATSKQANYEQYF,TGTGCCACCTCCAAGCAGGCCAACTACGAGCAGTACTTC
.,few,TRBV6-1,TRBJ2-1,CASSVNPQGSYNEQFF,TGTGCCAGCAGTGTTAATCCTCAGGGTTCTTACAATGAGCAGTTCTTC
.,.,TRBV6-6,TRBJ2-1,CASSYNGAYNEQFF,TGTGCCAGCAGTTACAACGGAGCCTACAATGAGCAGTTCTTC
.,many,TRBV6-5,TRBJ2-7,CASSYSLTSPYEQYF,TGTGCCAGCAGTTACTCCTTGACTTCCCCCTACGAGCAGTACTTC
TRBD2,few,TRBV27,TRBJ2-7,CASRLRTSWRYEQYF,TGTGCCAGTAGGCTAAGGACTAGCTGGAGGTACGAGCAGTACTTC
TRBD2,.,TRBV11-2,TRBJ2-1,CASSSPGTSGGAEFF,TGTGCCAGCAGCAGTCCGGGGACTAGCGGGGGGGCCGAGTTCTTC
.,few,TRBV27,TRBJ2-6,CASSLDQGAGANVLTF,TGTGCCAGCAGCTTAGACCAGGGAGCCGGGGCCAACGTCCTGACTTTC
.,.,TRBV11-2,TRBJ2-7,CANSLLRGYEQYF,TGTGCCAACAGCTTACTCAGGGGCTATGAGCAGTACTTC
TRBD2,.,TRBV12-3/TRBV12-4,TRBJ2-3,CASSLASGGTDTQYF,TGTGCCAGCAGTTTAGCTAGCGGGGGGACAGATACGCAGTATTTT
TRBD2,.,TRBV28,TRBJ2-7,CASTAGGRPYEQYF,TGTGCCAGCACGGCTGGCGGGAGGCCCTACGAGCAGTACTTC